This T cell receptor beta chain is from a study of T cell responses to AZD1222 COVID-19 vaccine. This table comes from immunoSEQ multiplex PCR, and its TCRdb copy is limited to in-frame clones, with some not included. The sample shows about 140,000 clones, about 92% of them seen only once. This CDR3 comprises 15 residues. Looked up from germline, CDR1 is LGHNA and CDR2 is YSLEER. V lost 0 bases, J lost 7 bases, and 10 bases lay in between. A note on this clone: Its target is unknown.

Study-wide points: Seropositive AZD1222 recipients at baseline numbered only 5 to 7. Reportedly, nearly half the spike-specific TCRs target unmutated variant regions. Sampling that yielded the repertoires occurred only after the peak T cell response. Most donors were white British and more were female, and clonal diversity was possibly underestimated.

The V and J genes are TRBV4-3 and TRBJ1-6; D is ambiguous. The sequence was obtained from an adult who received the AZD1222 COVID-19 vaccine. The sequenced sample was peripheral blood, obtained 28 days after the second AZD1222 dose. CDR3 region: CASSQDWEVNSPLHF. The CDR3 DNA reads as TGCGCCAGCAGCCAAGATTGGGAAGTCAATTCACCCCTCCACTTT.